This T cell receptor beta chain was retrieved from a study of T-cell memory formation after mild COVID-19. Across the study: The TCR clusters were mostly specific to one donor.

Points from the study as a whole: The study detected some responding clones in pre-infection memory, suggesting cross-reactive memory joined. A second wave expanding day 15 to 37 was CD4+-biased; contracting clones were balanced. Chiefly within CM and EM were the contracting CD4+ clones; CD8+ ones were within EMRA.

Via MiXCR, TCRdb re-called the 5' RACE reads, giving one row per CDR3 protein. The sample includes approximately 300,000 distinct CDR3 sequences, roughly 15% of them seen just once. This clonotype appeared many times. What it recognizes is unknown. Trimming removed 5 bases from V and 5 bases from J; junction bases left unmatched: 5. The length of the CDR3 is 13 residues. The clonotype was recovered from a man aged 18 to 29 who had mild COVID-19 (a few samples of this study predate the infection). Cell type and time point are not known. This chain uses TRBV12-3 or TRBV12-4 with TRBJ1-1; 7 positions agree with TRBD1. What was sequenced was PBMCs or a T cell subset sorted from them (not recorded which). CDR3 sequence: CASSTGEGTEAFF. The CDR3 nucleotides are TGTGCCAGCAGTACAGGGGAGGGAACTGAAGCTTTCTTT.